This T cell receptor beta chain was obtained from a study of blood T cell repertoires in COVID-19. Looking at the study overall: The origin of the acute and convalescent COVID-19 samples was the United States, Italy and Spain.

Germline V gives CDR1 PRHDT, CDR2 FYEKMQ (reference sequence). The CDR3 spans 17 residues. V shed 6 bases and J 5 bases; nucleotides not matched to a gene: 10. Authors' data handling: Reference gene primer amplification gave estimated nucleated cell counts. Sequencing used immunoSEQ multiplex PCR; TCRdb keeps in-frame clones, though not all of them. V and J calls and clone size are as listed in that table; D and trimming were resolved from the DNA. The profile covers 200,000 to 250,000 clones, with approximately 80% appearing a single time and more than 8.5% taken by the ten largest. The TCR comes from a woman between 50 and 59 years old with acute COVID-19. V gene TRBV13 combines with J gene TRBJ2-2; 12 positions match TRBD2. Sequenced sample: PBMCs or T cells enriched from blood (not recorded which). CDR3 sequence: CASRPQRGLAGTGELFF. The CDR3, as DNA: TGTGCCAGCAGACCTCAACGCGGACTAGCGGGAACCGGGGAGCTGTTTTTT.